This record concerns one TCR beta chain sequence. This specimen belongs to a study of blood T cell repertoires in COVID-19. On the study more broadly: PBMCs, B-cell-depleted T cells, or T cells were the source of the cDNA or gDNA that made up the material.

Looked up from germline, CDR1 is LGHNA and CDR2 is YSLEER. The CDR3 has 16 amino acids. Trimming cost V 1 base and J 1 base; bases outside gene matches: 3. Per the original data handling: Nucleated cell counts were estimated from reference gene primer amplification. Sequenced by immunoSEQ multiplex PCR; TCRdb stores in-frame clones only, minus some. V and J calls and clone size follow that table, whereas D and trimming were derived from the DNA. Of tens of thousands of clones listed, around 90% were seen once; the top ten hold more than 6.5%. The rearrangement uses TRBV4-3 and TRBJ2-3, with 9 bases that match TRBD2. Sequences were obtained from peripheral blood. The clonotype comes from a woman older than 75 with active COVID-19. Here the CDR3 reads CASSQVGGRGTDTQYF. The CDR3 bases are TGCGCCAGCAGCCAAGTTGGCGGGAGGGGCACAGATACGCAGTATTTT.